A single sample is the source of the 12 T cell receptor beta chains below, sequenced in a study of blood T cell repertoires in COVID-19. Measured with immunoSEQ multiplex PCR; TCRdb has only the in-frame clones, and not every one. The table has 250,000 or so clones, roughly 89% seen once. Sequenced input: peripheral blood. Receptors originate from a woman aged 60-75 years with COVID-19, enrolled during active disease.

This sequence joins TRBV19 and TRBJ2-1; 7 bases line up with TRBD1. The V and J ends lost 5 bases and 4 bases, in that order; junction bases with no gene match: 8. CDR1 LNHDA and CDR2 SQIVND come from the germline V gene (reference sequence). The length of the CDR3 is 15 residues. The CDR3 loop reads CASSPRAGGYNEQFF. In DNA, the CDR3 is TGTGCCAGTAGTCCCCGGGCAGGGGGTTACAATGAGCAGTTCTTC.

The J gene is TRBJ1-5, the V gene TRBV3-1 (or the pseudogene TRBV3-2), with a possible D match to TRBD1 (5 bases). This CDR3 is built from 13 residues. Trimming took off 4 bases at V and 5 bases at J, with 9 bases between the two ends. The germline V gene has CDR1 LGHDT and CDR2 YNNKEL (reference sequence). CDR3 DNA: TGTGCCAGCAGCCGCGCGGGGGATCAGCCCCAGCATTTT. Translation gives CASSRAGDQPQHF.

V and J are TRBV28 and TRBJ1-2, with D possibly being TRBD1 (6 bases). This CDR3 region has 13 residues. CDR1 is MDHEN, CDR2 SYDVKM, per germline. Trimming shortened V by 6 bases and J by 7 bases, and 15 bases separated the two germline ends. The CDR3 protein is CASRQTGLGGYTF. Written as DNA, the CDR3 is TGTGCCAGCAGGCAAACAGGGTTAGGTGGCTACACCTTC.

V and J are TRBV3-1 (or the pseudogene TRBV3-2) and TRBJ1-5; D not resolved. CDR1 is LGHDT, CDR2 YNNKEL, per germline (reference sequence). V lost 3 bases and J 2 bases, leaving 11 bases between the germline ends. The CDR3 contains 15 residues. The CDR3 loop is CASSQSRSGNQPQHF. The CDR3 DNA follows: TGTGCCAGCAGCCAGTCTAGATCCGGCAATCAGCCCCAGCATTTT.

This clone was counted a single time. The chain joins TRBV10-3 to TRBJ2-3, with 9 bases fitting TRBD1. The V and J ends lost 0 bases and 7 bases, in that order; junction bases with no gene match: 5. This CDR3 spans 15 amino acids. Looked up from germline, CDR1 is ENHRY and CDR2 is SYGVKD. The CDR3 sequence: CAISESTGGGNTQYF. The CDR3 nucleotides read TGTGCCATCAGTGAGTCGACAGGGGGGGGGAATACGCAGTATTTT.

The chain couples TRBV21-1 to TRBJ2-5; the tabulated D call, TRBD1, remains unverified against the DNA. TRBV21-1 has pseudogene status. The length of the CDR3 is 14 residues. In nucleotides, the CDR3 is TGTGCCAGCGGAAAACAGGGGGCAGAAGAGACCCAGTACTTC. Its protein product is CASGKQGAEETQYF.

Concerning this clone: Other DNA sequences in the same sample also yield this CDR3. This chain connects TRBV18 to TRBJ1-4; 9 bases agree with TRBD1. Trimming took 3 bases from V and 8 from J; bases not matched to a gene: 4. There are 14 residues in the CDR3. From germline, CDR1 is KGHSH and CDR2 LQKENI. The CDR3 spells CASSPDRGGEKLFF. The CDR3 bases are TGTGCCAGCTCACCGGACAGGGGAGGCGAAAAACTGTTTTTT.

The chain uses TRBV24-1 and TRBJ2-3; D not certain. Trimming left V 6 bases short and J 0 bases short, with 3 bases between. This CDR3 is built from 12 residues. Germline V CDR1 and CDR2: KGHDR, SFDVKD. CDR3 sequence reads: CATSSSTDTQYF. CDR3 sequence (DNA): TGTGCCACCAGTTCTAGCACAGATACGCAGTATTTT.

The CDR3 here is CASSLGGGDQPQHF. The DNA of the CDR3 is TGCGCCAGCAGCTTGGGCGGGGGCGACCAGCCCCAGCATTTT. The chain employs TRBV5-1 and TRBJ1-5, with a possible D match to TRBD1 (6 bases). The V gene lost 0 bases and the J gene lost 7 bases, with 11 bases spanning the gap. CDR1 and CDR2 (germline): SGHRS, YFSETQ. CDR3 length: 14 amino acids.

The chain joins TRBV19 to TRBJ2-2, with a weak D call TRBD2 (6 bases). Trimming cost V 3 bases and J 9 bases, with 8 bases left between them. This CDR3 comprises 12 residues. Looked up from germline, CDR1 is LNHDA and CDR2 is SQIVND (reference sequence). CDR3 coding DNA: TGTGCCAGTAGTATGGAGGGATGGGAGCTGTTTTTT. Protein: CASSMEGWELFF.

The chain employs TRBV9 and TRBJ2-7; TRBD1 agrees at 7 bases. V lost 3 bases and J lost 2; bases outside the gene matches: 11. This CDR3 has 16 amino acids. Germline V CDR1 and CDR2: SGDLS, YYNGEE. This CDR3 is CASSAHQGQSTYEQYF. The CDR3 nucleotides are TGTGCCAGCAGCGCCCATCAGGGACAGAGTACCTACGAGCAGTACTTC.

The chain couples TRBV19 to TRBJ1-4, with 7 bases matching TRBD1. Trimming cost V 5 bases and J 3 bases; bases outside gene matches: 3. The CDR3 covers 14 residues. The germline V gene has CDR1 LNHDA and CDR2 SQIVND (reference sequence). The CDR3 sequence is CASSLDRSNEKLFF. Here the CDR3 DNA reads TGTGCCAGTAGTTTGGACAGGTCTAATGAAAAACTGTTTTTT.